A single sample is the source of the 9 T cell receptor beta chains below, sequenced in a study of graft-versus-host responses after intestinal transplantation. The antigens these receptors bind are not known. Clones were sequenced by immunoSEQ multiplex PCR, and TCRdb holds only the in-frame ones, with some missing. This repertoire shows about 90,000 clones, 85% to 95% found once; its top ten account for about 1%. The sequences come from unstimulated CD8+ T cells sorted from spleen or lymph node cells, collected before transplant. The receptors stem from a human donor who was the organ donor for an intestinal transplant.

The rearrangement links TRBV5-6 to TRBJ1-2, with TRBD1 as a possible D gene (5 bases). The CDR3 totals 14 residues. CDR1 SGHDT and CDR2 YYEEEE come from the germline V gene. Trimming took off 5 bases at V and 4 bases at J, with 15 bases between the two ends. Written as DNA, the CDR3 is TGTGCCAGCAGTCTTACAGGCCTCGGCTATGGCTACACCTTC. Its translation is CASSLTGLGYGYTF.

The gene calls are TRBV4-2 and TRBJ2-7, with TRBD1 matching over 11 bases. CDR1 is LGHNA, CDR2 YNFKEQ, per germline. The CDR3 consists of 18 residues. The trim removed 0 bases at V and 3 bases at J, leaving 10 bases unmatched. For the CDR3, the DNA is TGTGCCAGCAGCCAAGATGGACAGGGGGCGAATGCGGACTACGAGCAGTACTTC. Protein sequence: CASSQDGQGANADYEQYF.

The genes are TRBV25-1 and TRBJ1-4; D unclear. Trimming shortened V by 2 bases and J by 1 base, and 11 bases separated the two germline ends. The germline CDR1 and CDR2 sequences are MGHDK and SYGVNS. The CDR3 is 16 amino acids. CDR3 residues: CASSEAGVGTNEKLFF. The CDR3 coding sequence is TGTGCCAGCAGTGAAGCCGGGGTGGGAACTAATGAAAAACTGTTTTTT.

This clone was seen only a few times. The chain joins TRBV5-1 to TRBJ2-1, with 9 bases that match TRBD2. This CDR3 region has 16 residues. Germline assignment: CDR1 SGHRS and CDR2 YFSETQ. V was pared by 4 bases and J by 5 bases, with 10 bases of the junction left unmatched. The CDR3 DNA follows: TGCGCCAGCAGCGAAATTAGCGGGGGCCGGAACAATGAGCAGTTCTTC. Protein product: CASSEISGGRNNEQFF.

The chain recombines TRBV5-1 with TRBJ2-7; TRBD2 matches at 11 bases. V shed 4 bases, J shed 2 bases, and the junction held 5 bases outside the gene matches. CDR1 is SGHRS, CDR2 YFSETQ, per germline. This CDR3 has 15 residues. CDR3 sequence reads: CASSEGLAGTYEQYF. As DNA, the CDR3 is TGCGCCAGCAGCGAAGGACTAGCGGGCACCTACGAGCAGTACTTC.

The genes are TRBV4-1 and TRBJ1-4; D gene uncertain. The germline V and J ends were trimmed by 0 bases and 10 bases, with 12 bases remaining between them. The CDR3 spans 14 residues. CDR1 MGHRA and CDR2 YSYEKL come from the germline V gene. CDR3 in DNA: TGCGCCAGCAGCCAAGACATACTGGTTGGAAAACTGTTTTTT. As protein: CASSQDILVGKLFF.

The J gene is TRBJ2-5, the V gene TRBV2; the D gene is possibly TRBD1 (5 bases). TRBJ2-7 matches the DNA end more closely, so the J call is doubtful. CDR1 is SNHLY, CDR2 FYNNEI, per germline. This CDR3 is built from 13 residues. Written as DNA, the CDR3 is TGTGCCAGCAGTGAAATACAGGCCTACGAGCAGTACTTC. It codes for CASSEIQAYEQYF.

CDR3 nucleotides: TGCGCCAGCAGCTTGTTTCTCCAGGGAAAGTACCACGAGCAGTACTTC. Protein: CASSLFLQGKYHEQYF. This chain connects TRBV5-1 to TRBJ2-7, with TRBD1 as a possible D gene (5 bases). The CDR3 loop spans 16 amino acids. Germline V gene data show CDR1 as SGHRS and CDR2 as YFSETQ. Trimming removed 1 base from V and 5 bases from J, with 19 bases in between.

The DNA of the CDR3 is TGTGCCAGCAGCGTAGGGTTAGTAGCGGGAGCCGGCGAGCAGTACTTC. As protein: CASSVGLVAGAGEQYF. V gene TRBV9 combines with J gene TRBJ2-7, with 9 bases matching TRBD2. After removal of 0 bases from V and 6 bases from J, the junction contained 10 bases not matched to a gene. The CDR3 length is 16 residues. The germline V gene has CDR1 SGDLS and CDR2 YYNGEE.